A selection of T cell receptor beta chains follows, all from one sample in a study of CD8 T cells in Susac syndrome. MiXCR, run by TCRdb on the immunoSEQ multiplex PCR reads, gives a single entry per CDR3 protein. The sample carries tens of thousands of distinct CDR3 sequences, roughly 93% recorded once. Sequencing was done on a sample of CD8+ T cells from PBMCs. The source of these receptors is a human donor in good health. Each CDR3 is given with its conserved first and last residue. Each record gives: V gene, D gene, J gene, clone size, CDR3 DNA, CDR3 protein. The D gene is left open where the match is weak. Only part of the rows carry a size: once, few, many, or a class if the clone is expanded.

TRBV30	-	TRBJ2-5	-	TGTGCCTGGAGTGTACGGGGATGGGAGACCCAGTACTTC	CAWSVRGWETQYF
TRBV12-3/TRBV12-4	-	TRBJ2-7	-	TGTGCCAGCAGCTCATGGACCCGGGACGGCTCCTACGAGCAGTACTTC	CASSSWTRDGSYEQYF
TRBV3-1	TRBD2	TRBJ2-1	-	TGTGCCAGCAGCCAAGATAGACTAGCAGCGGGGAATGAGCAGTTCTTC	CASSQDRLAAGNEQFF
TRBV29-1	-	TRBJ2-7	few	TGCAGCGTCAGGCGGGGTCCTTACGAGCAGTACTTC	CSVRRGPYEQYF
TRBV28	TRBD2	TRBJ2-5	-	TGTGCCAGCAGCTCCACTCCTAGCGGGAGGGCCCGCGGGCAAGAGACCCAGTACTTC	CASSSTPSGRARGQETQYF
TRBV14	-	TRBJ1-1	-	TGTGCCAGCAGCCGCGGACCCGGGCAGCTCTGGGAAGGCACTGAAGCTTTCTTT	CASSRGPGQLWEGTEAFF
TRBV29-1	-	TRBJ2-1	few	TGCAGCGTTGAAGGGGACCCGGCCTATGAGCAGTTCTTC	CSVEGDPAYEQFF
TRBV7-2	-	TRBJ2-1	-	TGTGCCAGCAGCCCGGACCTCGCAATTTACGAGCAGTTCTTC	CASSPDLAIYEQFF
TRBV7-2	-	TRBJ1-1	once	TGTGCCAGCAGCGCTCGGCCGTCGAACACTGAAGCTTTCTTT	CASSARPSNTEAFF
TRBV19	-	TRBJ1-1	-	TGTGCCTCAGAAGGTAGAGCTTTCTTT	CASEGRAFF
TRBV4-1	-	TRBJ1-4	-	TGCGCCAGCAGCCAAGATCTATATGGGGGCGCACTTGAAAAACTGTTTTTT	CASSQDLYGGALEKLFF
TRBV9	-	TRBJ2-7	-	TGTGCCAGCAGCCCGCCGGGGGACTACGAGCAGTACTTC	CASSPPGDYEQYF
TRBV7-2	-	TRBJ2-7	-	TGTGCCAGCAGCTTGGGGGAGACCTACGAGCAGTACTTC	CASSLGETYEQYF
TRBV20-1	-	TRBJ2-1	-	TGCAGTGCCCTTGGAGACTTGGATGAGCAGTTCTTC	CSALGDLDEQFF
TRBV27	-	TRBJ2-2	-	TGTGCCAGCAGTACCTGGAACACCGGGGAGCTGTTTTTT	CASSTWNTGELFF
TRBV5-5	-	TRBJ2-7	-	TGTGCCAGCAGCTTGGGAGCAGCCTACGAGCAGTACTTC	CASSLGAAYEQYF
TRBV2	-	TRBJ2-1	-	TGTGCCAGCAATAAGGGAAGGTACGCCGACAATGAGCAGTTCTTC	CASNKGRYADNEQFF
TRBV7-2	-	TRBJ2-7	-	TGTGCCAGCAGCTACTTCCAGGTATCCTACGAGCAGTACTTC	CASSYFQVSYEQYF
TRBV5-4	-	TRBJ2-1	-	TGTGCCACAACGGAGGTAGCGAATGAGCAGTTCTTC	CATTEVANEQFF
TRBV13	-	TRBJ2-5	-	TGTGCCAGCAGCTTAGGGGCGCAGGGTCAAGAGACCCAGTACTTC	CASSLGAQGQETQYF
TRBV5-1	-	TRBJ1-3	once	TGCGCCAGCAGCACGGACATTTTCTCTGGAAACACCATATATTTT	CASSTDIFSGNTIYF
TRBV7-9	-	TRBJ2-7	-	TGTGCCAGCAGCTCGGGACCGATCTACGAGCAGTACTTC	CASSSGPIYEQYF
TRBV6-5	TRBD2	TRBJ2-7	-	TGTGCCAGCAGTTACACTAGCGGGGAGCATGGAGAGCAGTACTTC	CASSYTSGEHGEQYF
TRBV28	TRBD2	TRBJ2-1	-	TGTGCCAGCAGTGCCATCCCCGGGACTACCTACAATGAGCAGTTCTTC	CASSAIPGTTYNEQFF
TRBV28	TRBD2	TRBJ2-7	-	TGTGCCAGCAGTTTAGGCGGGAGGGACTCCTACGAGCAGTACTTC	CASSLGGRDSYEQYF
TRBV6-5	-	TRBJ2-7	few	TGTGCCAGCAGTCCCGGGCTGGGCGAGCAGTACTTC	CASSPGLGEQYF